This is a list of T cell receptor beta chains from one sample in a study of blood T cell repertoires in COVID-19. Profiled with immunoSEQ multiplex PCR; TCRdb holds only in-frame clones, not every one. The sample has over 150,000 clones; over 80% are singletons. The sample was peripheral blood. The receptors were gathered from a woman aged 40 to 55 with COVID-19, enrolled during active disease. The CDR3 runs from the conserved cysteine through the conserved F or W. The order of the fields is clone size, D gene, V gene, J gene, CDR3 protein, CDR3 DNA. The D gene is left open where the match is weak. The size field is filled for only some rows; it gives once, few, many or a size class.

size: .; D: TRBD2; V: TRBV6-4; J: TRBJ2-1; CDR3: CASAAGVGNEQFF; DNA: TGTGCCAGCGCAGCGGGAGTAGGGAATGAGCAGTTCTTC
size: .; D: TRBD2; V: TRBV2; J: TRBJ2-4; CDR3: CASRTGLRDIQYF; DNA: TGTGCCAGCAGGACGGGACTAAGGGACATTCAGTACTTC
size: few; D: TRBD1; V: TRBV10-3; J: TRBJ1-6; CDR3: CAITRTGGSPLHF; DNA: TGTGCCATCACCCGGACAGGGGGTTCACCCCTCCACTTT
size: .; D: .; V: TRBV6-4; J: TRBJ2-1; CDR3: CASSDGVSEDEQFF; DNA: TGTGCCAGCAGTGACGGAGTTAGCGAGGATGAGCAGTTCTTC
size: once; D: TRBD2; V: TRBV10-1; J: TRBJ2-1; CDR3: CASSVILAGSGEQFF; DNA: TGCGCCAGCAGTGTTATACTAGCGGGGTCTGGTGAGCAGTTCTTC
size: many; D: .; V: TRBV6-5; J: TRBJ2-7; CDR3: CASSSGQRPTQQYF; DNA: TGTGCCAGCAGTTCTGGACAGCGACCTACGCAGCAGTACTTC
size: .; D: TRBD1; V: TRBV6-5; J: TRBJ1-4; CDR3: CASSPGTGQVEKLFF; DNA: TGTGCCAGCAGTCCGGGGACAGGTCAGGTTGAAAAACTGTTTTTT
size: .; D: .; V: TRBV28; J: TRBJ1-4; CDR3: CASIRATNEKLFF; DNA: TGTGCCAGCATCAGGGCAACTAATGAAAAACTGTTTTTT
size: .; D: TRBD1; V: TRBV5-1; J: TRBJ1-1; CDR3: CASSLADRAYTEAFF; DNA: TGCGCCAGCAGCTTGGCCGACAGGGCCTACACTGAAGCTTTCTTT
size: .; D: .; V: TRBV28; J: TRBJ1-1; CDR3: CASSFGEAFF; DNA: TGTGCCAGCAGTTTCGGTGAAGCTTTCTTT
size: few; D: .; V: TRBV24-1; J: TRBJ1-5; CDR3: CATAGGGSNQPQHF; DNA: TGTGCCACCGCTGGGGGAGGTAGCAATCAGCCCCAGCATTTT
size: .; D: .; V: TRBV15; J: TRBJ2-5; CDR3: CATSRDFGTREPQETQYF; DNA: TGTGCCACCAGCAGAGATTTTGGGACAAGGGAACCCCAAGAGACCCAGTACTTC
size: .; D: .; V: TRBV29-1; J: TRBJ1-1; CDR3: CSVTQGLSRNTEAFF; DNA: TGCAGCGTTACCCAGGGACTCTCCAGGAACACTGAAGCTTTCTTT
size: .; D: TRBD1; V: TRBV5-6; J: TRBJ1-5; CDR3: CASSAAGGASNQPQHF; DNA: TGTGCCAGCAGCGCCGCAGGGGGCGCTAGCAATCAGCCCCAGCATTTT
size: .; D: .; V: TRBV6-5; J: TRBJ1-6; CDR3: CALQGMSSYNSPLHF; DNA: TGTGCTCTTCAGGGCATGAGCTCCTATAATTCACCCCTCCACTTT
size: .; D: TRBD2; V: TRBV5-4; J: TRBJ2-7; CDR3: CASSLYLAGGPYEQYF; DNA: TGTGCCAGCAGCCTCTATCTAGCGGGGGGGCCCTACGAGCAGTACTTC
size: .; D: TRBD1; V: TRBV5-6; J: TRBJ1-4; CDR3: CASSLGYRDSFLMIF; DNA: TGTGCCAGCAGCTTGGGATACCGGGACAGCTTCCTAATGATTTTT
size: once; D: TRBD1; V: TRBV13; J: TRBJ2-7; CDR3: CASSLGAGGLIQQYF; DNA: TGTGCCAGCAGCTTGGGTGCAGGGGGCCTAATCCAGCAGTACTTC
size: .; D: .; V: TRBV21-1; J: TRBJ2-1; CDR3: CASAVETSRGNEQFF; DNA: TGTGCCAGCGCAGTAGAGACTAGCAGGGGCAATGAGCAGTTCTTC
size: .; D: TRBD2; V: TRBV19; J: TRBJ2-1; CDR3: CASKRTSGDYNEQFF; DNA: TGTGCCAGTAAAAGGACTAGCGGGGATTACAATGAGCAGTTCTTC
size: .; D: .; V: TRBV7-9; J: TRBJ1-1; CDR3: CASSPPEGVGKLAEAFF; DNA: TGTGCCAGCAGCCCGCCTGAGGGGGTGGGGAAGTTGGCTGAAGCTTTCTTT
size: .; D: TRBD1; V: TRBV5-4; J: TRBJ1-1; CDR3: CASSLSQGVRTEAFF; DNA: TGTGCCAGCAGCTTGTCCCAGGGGGTAAGGACTGAAGCTTTCTTT
size: .; D: .; V: TRBV6-5; J: TRBJ1-5; CDR3: CASSYTDNDQPQHF; DNA: TGTGCCAGCAGTTACACCGACAACGACCAGCCCCAGCATTTT
size: .; D: TRBD1; V: TRBV6-6; J: TRBJ1-2; CDR3: CASTPRQGAYYGYTF; DNA: TGTGCCAGCACCCCCCGCCAGGGGGCGTACTATGGCTACACCTTC
size: .; D: .; V: TRBV29-1; J: TRBJ2-1; CDR3: CSVLGGPYNEQFF; DNA: TGCAGCGTTCTCGGGGGGCCGTACAATGAGCAGTTCTTC
size: .; D: .; V: TRBV5-1; J: TRBJ2-4; CDR3: CASSLETRWEAKNIQYF; DNA: TGCGCCAGCAGCTTGGAAACTAGGTGGGAGGCCAAAAACATTCAGTACTTC
size: many; D: .; V: TRBV18; J: TRBJ2-7; CDR3: CASSLNREGEQYF; DNA: TGTGCCAGCTCGCTGAACAGGGAGGGCGAGCAGTACTTC
size: .; D: TRBD1; V: TRBV7-9; J: TRBJ1-2; CDR3: CASSTEGAGPNYGYTF; DNA: TGTGCCAGCAGCACAGAGGGGGCAGGTCCTAACTATGGCTACACCTTC
size: .; D: .; V: TRBV5-1; J: TRBJ1-5; CDR3: CASSPGEGGDQPQHF; DNA: TGCGCCAGCAGCCCTGGGGAAGGGGGGGATCAGCCCCAGCATTTT
size: .; D: TRBD1; V: TRBV2; J: TRBJ2-2; CDR3: CASPDRASNTGELFF; DNA: TGTGCCAGCCCGGACAGGGCATCGAACACCGGGGAGCTGTTTTTT
size: .; D: .; V: TRBV19; J: TRBJ1-2; CDR3: CASTLGGRVGYTF; DNA: TGTGCCAGTACCTTGGGAGGCAGGGTTGGCTACACCTTC
size: .; D: TRBD1; V: TRBV18; J: TRBJ1-5; CDR3: CASSPGQGRNQPQHF; DNA: TGTGCCAGCTCACCCGGACAGGGACGCAATCAGCCCCAGCATTTT
size: once; D: TRBD2; V: TRBV5-6; J: TRBJ2-5; CDR3: CASSQLAGVVETQYF; DNA: TGTGCCAGCAGCCAACTAGCGGGAGTGGTGGAGACCCAGTACTTC
size: .; D: TRBD1; V: TRBV12-3/TRBV12-4; J: TRBJ1-1; CDR3: CAVTQQGGPEAFF; DNA: TGTGCCGTAACGCAGCAGGGGGGTCCTGAAGCTTTCTTT
size: .; D: .; V: TRBV6-4; J: TRBJ1-5; CDR3: CARPERGPTPNQPQHF; DNA: TGTGCCAGGCCTGAAAGGGGTCCAACCCCTAATCAGCCCCAGCATTTT
size: once; D: .; V: TRBV20-1; J: TRBJ1-6; CDR3: CSASRDTDSPLHF; DNA: TGCAGTGCGAGTAGGGACACAGATTCACCCCTCCACTTT
size: few; D: TRBD1; V: TRBV5-1; J: TRBJ2-1; CDR3: CASSFIPTGYNEQFF; DNA: TGCGCCAGCAGCTTTATCCCGACAGGGTACAATGAGCAGTTCTTC
size: .; D: .; V: TRBV9; J: TRBJ2-7; CDR3: CASSPKAGTASAEQYF; DNA: TGTGCCAGCAGCCCAAAGGCGGGGACAGCTTCTGCCGAGCAGTACTTC
size: .; D: TRBD2; V: TRBV9; J: TRBJ2-7; CDR3: CASSPHPGGPVEQYF; DNA: TGTGCCAGCAGCCCCCACCCGGGGGGGCCAGTGGAGCAGTACTTC
size: once; D: TRBD1; V: TRBV7-3; J: TRBJ1-6; CDR3: CASRGTGDNSPLHF; DNA: TGTGCCAGCAGGGGGACAGGGGATAATTCACCCCTCCACTTT
size: .; D: .; V: TRBV5-1; J: TRBJ2-2; CDR3: CASSSNPSGTGELFF; DNA: TGCGCCAGCAGCAGCAACCCGAGCGGCACCGGGGAGCTGTTTTTT
size: .; D: .; V: TRBV2; J: TRBJ2-7; CDR3: CASNPDFTYEQYF; DNA: TGTGCCAGCAATCCGGACTTTACCTACGAGCAGTACTTC
size: .; D: TRBD2; V: TRBV5-6; J: TRBJ2-7; CDR3: CASSLVGRDYEQYF; DNA: TGTGCCAGCAGCTTGGTCGGGAGGGACTACGAGCAGTACTTC
size: once; D: .; V: TRBV5-5; J: TRBJ1-3; CDR3: CASSLLATRGFSGNTIYF; DNA: TGTGCCAGCAGCTTGTTGGCTACGCGGGGTTTCTCTGGAAACACCATATATTTT
size: once; D: TRBD2; V: TRBV5-1; J: TRBJ2-7; CDR3: CASSSGEGSYEQYF; DNA: TGCGCCAGCAGTTCCGGGGAGGGTTCTTACGAGCAGTACTTC
size: .; D: .; V: TRBV27; J: TRBJ1-6; CDR3: CASGFGAPSPYNSPLHF; DNA: TGTGCCAGCGGATTTGGGGCCCCGAGCCCATATAATTCACCCCTCCACTTT
size: .; D: .; V: TRBV5-1; J: TRBJ1-6; CDR3: CASSFSGSDSPLHF; DNA: TGCGCCAGCAGCTTCTCGGGATCCGATTCACCCCTCCACTTT
size: few; D: .; V: TRBV9; J: TRBJ1-6; CDR3: CASSGTTGWQSPLHF; DNA: TGTGCCAGCAGCGGCACCACAGGGTGGCAATCACCCCTCCACTTT